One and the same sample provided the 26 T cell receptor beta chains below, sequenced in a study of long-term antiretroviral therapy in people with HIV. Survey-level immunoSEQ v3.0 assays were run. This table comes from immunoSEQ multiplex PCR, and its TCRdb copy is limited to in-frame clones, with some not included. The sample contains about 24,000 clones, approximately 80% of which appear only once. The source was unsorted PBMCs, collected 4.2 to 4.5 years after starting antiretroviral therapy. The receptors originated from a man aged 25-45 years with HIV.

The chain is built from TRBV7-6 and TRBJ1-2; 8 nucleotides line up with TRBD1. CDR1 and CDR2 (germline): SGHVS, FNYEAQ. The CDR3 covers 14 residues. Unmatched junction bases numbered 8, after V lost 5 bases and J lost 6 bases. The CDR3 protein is CASSDHRGGDGYTF. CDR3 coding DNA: TGTGCCAGCAGCGACCACAGGGGGGGTGATGGCTACACCTTC.

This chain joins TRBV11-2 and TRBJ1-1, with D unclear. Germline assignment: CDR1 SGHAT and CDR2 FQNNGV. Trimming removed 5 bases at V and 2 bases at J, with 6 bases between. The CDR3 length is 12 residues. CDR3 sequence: CASSPRNTEAFF. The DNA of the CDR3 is TGTGCCAGCAGCCCCCGCAACACTGAAGCTTTCTTT.

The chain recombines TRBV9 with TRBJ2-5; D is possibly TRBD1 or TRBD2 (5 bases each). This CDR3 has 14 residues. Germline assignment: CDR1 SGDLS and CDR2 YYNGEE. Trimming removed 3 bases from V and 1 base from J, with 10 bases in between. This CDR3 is CASSGSGRQETQYF. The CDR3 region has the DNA TGTGCCAGCAGCGGTTCGGGACGCCAAGAGACCCAGTACTTC.

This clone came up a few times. CDR3 residues: CASSDSIAGGISYEQYF. The DNA for the CDR3 is TGTGCCAGCAGTGATAGTATAGCGGGAGGCATCTCCTACGAGCAGTACTTC. V usage is TRBV2 and J usage is TRBJ2-7; 10 bases agree with TRBD2. Germline CDR1 and CDR2: SNHLY and FYNNEI. CDR3 length equals 17 residues. The V segment lost 3 bases and the J segment 0 bases; nucleotides outside the gene matches: 8.

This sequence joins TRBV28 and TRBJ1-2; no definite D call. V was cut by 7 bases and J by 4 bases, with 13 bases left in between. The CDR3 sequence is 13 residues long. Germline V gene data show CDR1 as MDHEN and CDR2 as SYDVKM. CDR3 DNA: TGTGCCAGCACCATCGGGCGAGGCTATGGCTACACCTTC. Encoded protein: CASTIGRGYGYTF.

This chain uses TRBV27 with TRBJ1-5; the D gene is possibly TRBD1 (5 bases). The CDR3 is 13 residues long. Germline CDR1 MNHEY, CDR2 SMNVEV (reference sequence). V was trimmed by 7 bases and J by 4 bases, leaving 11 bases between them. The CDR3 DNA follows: TGTGCCAGCAAAAAGGACACTAATCAGCCCCAGCATTTT. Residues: CASKKDTNQPQHF.

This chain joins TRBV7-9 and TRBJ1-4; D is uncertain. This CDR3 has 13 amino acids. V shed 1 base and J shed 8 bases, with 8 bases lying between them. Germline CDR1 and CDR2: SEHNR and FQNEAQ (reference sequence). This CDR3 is CASSLGAGEKLFF. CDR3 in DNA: TGTGCCAGCAGCTTAGGTGCGGGGGAAAAACTGTTTTTT.

The CDR3 DNA sequence: TGTGCCAGCAGTCAACTGAGGAATGGTGAGCAGTTCTTC. Residues: CASSQLRNGEQFF. The chain links TRBV27 to TRBJ2-1; no reliable D call. V dropped 5 bases and J dropped 9 bases, with 14 bases sitting between them. This CDR3 region has 13 residues. The germline V gene has CDR1 MNHEY and CDR2 SMNVEV (reference sequence).

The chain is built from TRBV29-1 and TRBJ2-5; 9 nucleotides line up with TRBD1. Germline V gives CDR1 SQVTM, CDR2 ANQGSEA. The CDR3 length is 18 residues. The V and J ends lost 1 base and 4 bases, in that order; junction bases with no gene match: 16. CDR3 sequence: CSVEAVIGTGGALETQYF. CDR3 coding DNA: TGCAGCGTTGAAGCGGTAATAGGAACAGGGGGCGCGTTAGAGACCCAGTACTTC.

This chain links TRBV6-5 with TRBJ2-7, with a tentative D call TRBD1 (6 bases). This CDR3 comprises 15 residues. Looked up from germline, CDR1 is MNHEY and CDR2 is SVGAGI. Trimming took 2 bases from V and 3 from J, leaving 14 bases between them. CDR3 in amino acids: CASSYASGAGYEQYF. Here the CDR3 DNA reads TGTGCCAGCAGTTACGCCTCAGGGGCGGGCTACGAGCAGTACTTC.

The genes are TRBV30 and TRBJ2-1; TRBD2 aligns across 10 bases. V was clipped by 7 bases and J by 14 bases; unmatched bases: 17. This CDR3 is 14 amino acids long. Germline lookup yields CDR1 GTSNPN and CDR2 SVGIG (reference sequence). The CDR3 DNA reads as TGTGCCTCGGAGAGCAGACTAGCGGGTCCTGGGAAGTTCTTC. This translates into CASESRLAGPGKFF.

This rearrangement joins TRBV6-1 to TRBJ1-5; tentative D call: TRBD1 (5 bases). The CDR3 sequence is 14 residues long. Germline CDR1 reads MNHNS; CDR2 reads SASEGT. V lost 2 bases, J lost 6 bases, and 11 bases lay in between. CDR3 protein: CASSETGALQPQHF. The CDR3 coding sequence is TGTGCCAGCAGTGAAACCGGGGCCCTTCAGCCCCAGCATTTT.

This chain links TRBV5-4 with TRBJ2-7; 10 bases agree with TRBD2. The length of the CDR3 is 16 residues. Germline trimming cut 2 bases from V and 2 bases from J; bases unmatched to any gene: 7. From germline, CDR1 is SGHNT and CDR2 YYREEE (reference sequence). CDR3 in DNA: TGTGCCAGCAGCTTTAAAAGCGGGAGGGGAACCTACGAGCAGTACTTC. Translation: CASSFKSGRGTYEQYF.

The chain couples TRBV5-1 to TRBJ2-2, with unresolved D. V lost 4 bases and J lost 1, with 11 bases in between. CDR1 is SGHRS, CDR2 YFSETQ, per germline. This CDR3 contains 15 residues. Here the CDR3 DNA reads TGCGCCAGCAGCCCCGACCGAGAGAACACCGGGGAGCTGTTTTTT. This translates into CASSPDRENTGELFF.

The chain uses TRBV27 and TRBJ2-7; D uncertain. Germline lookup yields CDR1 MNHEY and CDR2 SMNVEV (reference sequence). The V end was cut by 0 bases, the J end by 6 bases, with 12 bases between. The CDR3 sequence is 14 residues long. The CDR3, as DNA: TGTGCCAGCAGTTTATCTAGCCGCAGCCGCGAGCAGTACTTC. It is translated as CASSLSSRSREQYF.

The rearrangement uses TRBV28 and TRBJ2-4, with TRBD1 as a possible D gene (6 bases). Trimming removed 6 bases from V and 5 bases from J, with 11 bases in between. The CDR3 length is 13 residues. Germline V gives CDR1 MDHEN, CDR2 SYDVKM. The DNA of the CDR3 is TGTGCCAGCAGGGGAAGGACAGAAAACATTCAGTACTTC. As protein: CASRGRTENIQYF.

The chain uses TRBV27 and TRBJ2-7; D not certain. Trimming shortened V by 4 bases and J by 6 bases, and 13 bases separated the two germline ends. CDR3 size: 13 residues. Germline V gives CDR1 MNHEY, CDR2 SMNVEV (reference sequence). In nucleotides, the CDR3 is TGTGCCAGCAGTTACGGACGGAACGGCGAGCAGTACTTC. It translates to CASSYGRNGEQYF.

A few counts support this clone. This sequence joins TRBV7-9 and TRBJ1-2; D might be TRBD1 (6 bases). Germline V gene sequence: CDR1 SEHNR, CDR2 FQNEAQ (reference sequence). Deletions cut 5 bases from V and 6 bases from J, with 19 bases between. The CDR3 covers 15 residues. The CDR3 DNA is TGTGCCAGCAGCCGAGGGGGGAAGGGGCCGGATGGCTACACCTTC. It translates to CASSRGGKGPDGYTF.

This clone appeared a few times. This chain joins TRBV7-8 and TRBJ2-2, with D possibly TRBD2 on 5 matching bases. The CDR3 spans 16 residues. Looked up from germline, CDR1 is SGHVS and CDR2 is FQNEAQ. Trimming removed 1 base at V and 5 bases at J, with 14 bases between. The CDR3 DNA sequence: TGTGCCAGCAGCTTAGAGCGGCTCGACCCAACCGGGGAGCTGTTTTTT. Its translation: CASSLERLDPTGELFF.

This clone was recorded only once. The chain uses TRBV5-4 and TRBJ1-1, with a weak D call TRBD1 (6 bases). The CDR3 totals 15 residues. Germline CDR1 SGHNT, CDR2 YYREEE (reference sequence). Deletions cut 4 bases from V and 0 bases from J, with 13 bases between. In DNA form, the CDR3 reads TGTGCCAGCAGCGGACCGACAGGAATGAACACTGAAGCTTTCTTT. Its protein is CASSGPTGMNTEAFF.

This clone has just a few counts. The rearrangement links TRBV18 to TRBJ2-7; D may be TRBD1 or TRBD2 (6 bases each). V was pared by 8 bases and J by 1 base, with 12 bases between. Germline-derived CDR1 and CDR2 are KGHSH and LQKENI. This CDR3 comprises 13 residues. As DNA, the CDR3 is TGTGCCAGCCGGCGGGACATGTCCTACGAGCAGTACTTC. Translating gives CASRRDMSYEQYF.

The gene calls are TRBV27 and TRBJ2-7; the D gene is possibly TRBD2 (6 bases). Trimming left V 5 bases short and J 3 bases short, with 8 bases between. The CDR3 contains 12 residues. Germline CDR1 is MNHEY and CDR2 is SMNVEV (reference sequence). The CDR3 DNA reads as TGTGCCAGCAGTGGCGGGGTCTACGAGCAGTACTTC. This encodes CASSGGVYEQYF.

The DNA for the CDR3 is TGTGCCAGCAGTTTATCCGGGACAGGGGTACGCGAGCAGTACTTC. Residues: CASSLSGTGVREQYF. The chain is built from TRBV27 and TRBJ2-7; TRBD1 aligns across 10 bases. This CDR3 spans 15 amino acids. Germline V CDR1 and CDR2: MNHEY, SMNVEV (reference sequence). Trimming at V came to 0 bases and at J to 6 bases, leaving 5 bases not matched to a gene.

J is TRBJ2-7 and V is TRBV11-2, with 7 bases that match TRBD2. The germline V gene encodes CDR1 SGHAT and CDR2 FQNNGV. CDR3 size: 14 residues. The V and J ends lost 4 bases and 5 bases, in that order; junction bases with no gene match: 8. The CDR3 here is CASSSGGRVDEQYF. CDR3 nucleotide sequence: TGTGCCAGCAGCTCGGGAGGCAGGGTGGACGAGCAGTACTTC.

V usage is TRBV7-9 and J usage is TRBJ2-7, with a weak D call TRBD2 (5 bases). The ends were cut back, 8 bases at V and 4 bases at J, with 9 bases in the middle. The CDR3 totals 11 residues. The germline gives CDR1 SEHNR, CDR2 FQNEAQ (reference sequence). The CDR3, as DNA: TGTGCCAGCTTAGAGGGTTACGAGCAGTACTTC. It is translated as CASLEGYEQYF.

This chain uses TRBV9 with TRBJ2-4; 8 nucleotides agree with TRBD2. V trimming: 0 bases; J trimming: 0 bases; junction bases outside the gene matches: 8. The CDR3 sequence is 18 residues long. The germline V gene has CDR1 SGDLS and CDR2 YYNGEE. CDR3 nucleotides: TGTGCCAGCAGCGTAGCTGGTGGAGCGGGGGTAGCCAAAAACATTCAGTACTTC. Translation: CASSVAGGAGVAKNIQYF.